This entry features one T cell receptor (beta chain) sequence. J was trimmed by 4 bases and V by 0 bases; bases with no gene match: 7. The CDR3 loop spans 16 amino acids. Per the germline V gene, CDR1 is SGDLS and CDR2 is YYNGEE. Assay used: immunoSEQ multiplex PCR; TCRdb lists only in-frame clones, some missing. The sample consists of approximately 36,000 clones, more than 75% of them appearing once. These data originate in a study of T cell changes during pregnancy in multiple sclerosis. The sequence came from a female donor with multiple sclerosis, enrolled in a pregnancy study. The V call is TRBV9, the J call TRBJ2-5, with TRBD2 matching over 9 bases. Source: CD8+ T cells from peripheral blood mononuclear cells, taken in the third trimester of pregnancy. In DNA form, the CDR3 reads TGTGCCAGCAGCGTAGCTCTGGCGGGGGGGCTAGAGACCCAGTACTTC. It codes for CASSVALAGGLETQYF.